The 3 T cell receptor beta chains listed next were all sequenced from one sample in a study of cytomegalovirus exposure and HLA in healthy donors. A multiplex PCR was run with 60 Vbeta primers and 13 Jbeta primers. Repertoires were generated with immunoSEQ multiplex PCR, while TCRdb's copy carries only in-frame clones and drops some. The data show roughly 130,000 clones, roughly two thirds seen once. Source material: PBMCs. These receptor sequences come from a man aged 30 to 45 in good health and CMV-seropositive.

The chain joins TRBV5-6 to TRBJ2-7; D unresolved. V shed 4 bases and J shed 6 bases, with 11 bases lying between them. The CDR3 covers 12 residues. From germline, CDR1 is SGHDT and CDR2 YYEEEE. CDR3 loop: CASSHPLLEQYF. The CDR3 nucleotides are TGTGCCAGCAGCCACCCACTTCTCGAGCAGTACTTC.

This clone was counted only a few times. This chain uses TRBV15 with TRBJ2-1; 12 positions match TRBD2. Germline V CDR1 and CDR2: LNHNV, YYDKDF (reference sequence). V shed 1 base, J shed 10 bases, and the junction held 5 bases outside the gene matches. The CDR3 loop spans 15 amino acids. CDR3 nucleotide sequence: TGTGCCACCAGCAGAGTGACTAGCGGGAGATTGGAGCAGTTCTTC. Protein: CATSRVTSGRLEQFF.

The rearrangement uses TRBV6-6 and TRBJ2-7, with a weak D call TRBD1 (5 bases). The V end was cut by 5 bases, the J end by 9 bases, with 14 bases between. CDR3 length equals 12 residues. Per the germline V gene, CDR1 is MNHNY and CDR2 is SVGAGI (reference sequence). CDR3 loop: CASSQGFLVQYF. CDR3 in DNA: TGTGCCAGCAGTCAGGGTTTTTTGGTGCAGTACTTC.